What follows describes a single TCR beta chain. The data stem from a study of PD-L1 blockade in urothelial cancer. The V gene end was trimmed by 4 bases and the J gene end by 0 bases; junction bases not matched to a gene: 6. CDR1 and CDR2 from the germline V gene are SGHRS and YFSETQ. This CDR3 has 16 amino acids. Clones were read by immunoSEQ multiplex PCR, and TCRdb kept only the in-frame ones, dropping some. Of 72,000 or so clones listed, 88% are singletons. The time point denotes: peripheral blood 6 weeks after treatment start. The clonotype was recovered from a man between 60 and 70 years old with urothelial cancer. The source was PBMCs, collected around atezolizumab (anti-PD-L1) treatment. The rearrangement uses TRBV5-1 and TRBJ1-4, with 7 bases aligning to TRBD1. CDR3 nucleotides: TGCGCCAGCAGCCTGGGACAGCGAACAACTAATGAAAAACTGTTTTTT. This encodes CASSLGQRTTNEKLFF.